This T cell receptor beta chain derives from a study of PD-L1 blockade in urothelial cancer. Some clones are missing from TCRdb's copy, which holds only in-frame ones; the method was immunoSEQ multiplex PCR. The sample consists of some 71,000 clones, around four fifths of them appearing once. With respect to this clone: Its antigen is unknown.

General observations from the study: Where pretreatment blood TCR clonality fell below the median, better survival was predicted. It was durable-benefit patients whose tumor-associated blood clones expanded more at 3 weeks.

From germline, CDR1 is SGDLS and CDR2 YYNGEE. The CDR3 covers 16 residues. With V trimmed by 2 bases and J by 7 bases, 8 bases remained unmatched. Indicated time point: pretreatment peripheral blood. The sample in question was PBMCs, obtained around atezolizumab (anti-PD-L1) treatment. This chain uses TRBV9 with TRBJ2-2; TRBD2 agrees at 10 bases. The source is a man aged 35 to 55 with urothelial cancer. The CDR3 DNA sequence: TGTGCCAGCAGCGTTGGACTAGCGGACTTGGGCGGGGAGCTGTTTTTT. The encoded protein is CASSVGLADLGGELFF. Full variable domain (rest looked up from reference TRBV9 and TRBJ2-2): DSGVTQTPKHLITATGQRVTLRCSPRSGDLSVYWYQQSLDQGLQFLIQYYNGEERAKGNILERFSAQQFPDLHSELNLSSLELGDSALYFCASSVGLADLGGELFFGEGSRLTVL.